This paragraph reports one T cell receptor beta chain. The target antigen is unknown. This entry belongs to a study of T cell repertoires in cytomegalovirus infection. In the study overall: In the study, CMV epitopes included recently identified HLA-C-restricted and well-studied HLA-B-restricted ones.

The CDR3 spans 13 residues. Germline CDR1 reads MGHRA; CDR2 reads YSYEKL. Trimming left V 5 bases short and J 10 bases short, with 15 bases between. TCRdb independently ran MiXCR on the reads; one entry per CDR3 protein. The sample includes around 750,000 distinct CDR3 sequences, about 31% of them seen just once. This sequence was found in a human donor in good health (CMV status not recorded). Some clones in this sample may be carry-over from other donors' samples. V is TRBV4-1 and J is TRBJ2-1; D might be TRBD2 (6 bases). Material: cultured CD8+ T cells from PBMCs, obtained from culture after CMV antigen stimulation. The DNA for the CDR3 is TGCGCCAGCAGCGCTCGGGGGATGAAGGAGCAGTTCTTC. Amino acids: CASSARGMKEQFF.